Shown below are 27 T cell receptor beta chains from a single sample sequenced in a study of blood T cell repertoires in COVID-19. Produced via immunoSEQ multiplex PCR; TCRdb's table is partial and in-frame only. The repertoire consists of about 150,000 clones, with 80% to 90% occurring once and the leading ten covering roughly a tenth. Material for sequencing was peripheral blood. The receptors derive from a man between 60 and 75 years old with active or convalescent COVID-19.

The chain uses TRBV28 and TRBJ2-7; D is unresolved. Germline lookup yields CDR1 MDHEN and CDR2 SYDVKM. Deletions cut 6 bases from V and 5 bases from J, with 11 bases between. This CDR3 is built from 12 residues. DNA of the CDR3: TGTGCCAGCAGGAGTTCCTTTCACGAGCAGTACTTC. This gives the protein CASRSSFHEQYF. The whole variable domain, filled in from reference TRBV28 and TRBJ2-7, reads DVKVTQSSRYLVKRTGEKVFLECVQDMDHENMFWYRQDPGLGLRLIYFSYDVKMKEKGDIPEGYSVSREKKERFSLILESASTNQTSMYLCASRSSFHEQYFGPGTRLTVT.

This chain uses TRBV29-1 with TRBJ2-5; 8 positions match TRBD1. V dropped 4 bases and J dropped 5; count of bases not matched to a gene: 3. The germline CDR1 and CDR2 sequences are SQVTM and ANQGSEA. The CDR3 spans 12 residues. The CDR3: CSVGRQGETQYF. The CDR3, as DNA: TGCAGCGTTGGTCGACAGGGGGAGACCCAGTACTTC.

The V call is TRBV6-5, the J call TRBJ2-7; 9 bases match TRBD1. V lost 7 bases to trimming and J lost 1 base; unmatched junction nucleotides: 5. Germline CDR1 MNHEY, CDR2 SVGAGI. CDR3 size: 14 residues. The CDR3 sequence: CASKWTGASYEQYF. The CDR3 DNA follows: TGTGCCAGCAAATGGACAGGGGCGTCCTACGAGCAGTACTTC.

This clone has a single count. CDR3 in DNA: TGCGCCAGCAGACTAGCGGGAGGACCTTACAATGAGCAGTTCTTC. Residues: CASRLAGGPYNEQFF. The V gene is TRBV5-1, the J gene TRBJ2-1, with TRBD2 identical over 12 bases. The J segment lost 4 bases and the V segment lost 5 bases, leaving 4 bases of the junction unmatched. CDR3 size: 15 residues. CDR1 and CDR2 (germline): SGHRS, YFSETQ.

The J gene is TRBJ1-5, the V gene TRBV7-2, with D perhaps matching TRBD1 (5 bases). CDR3 size: 15 residues. V shed 3 bases and J shed 3 bases, with 12 bases lying between them. Germline values: CDR1 SGHTA, CDR2 FQGNSA. DNA of the CDR3: TGTGCCAGCAGCTTGGGCAGGGTCCCCAATCAGCCCCAGCATTTT. Translated: CASSLGRVPNQPQHF.

The chain carries TRBV9 and TRBJ1-2; no definite D call. The CDR3 sequence is 13 residues long. Germline CDR1 and CDR2: SGDLS and YYNGEE. Trimming removed 3 bases at V and 8 bases at J, with 14 bases between. CDR3 sequence (DNA): TGTGCCAGCAGCGCCGCTAGATCTCAGGGCTACACCTTC. Translation: CASSAARSQGYTF.

The V gene is TRBV6-5, the J gene TRBJ1-3; TRBD1 aligns across 7 bases. The CDR3 is made up of 15 amino acids. With V trimmed by 7 bases and J by 5 bases, 11 bases remained unmatched. Germline loops: CDR1 MNHEY, CDR2 SVGAGI. CDR3 nucleotide sequence: TGTGCCAGCACCGATAGAAGGGGGCCCCGAAACACCATATATTTT. Residues: CASTDRRGPRNTIYF.

CDR3 nucleotide sequence: TGCGCCAGCAGCTCCCAGACTGGATTCCGCTACAATGAGCAGTTCTTC. Encoded protein: CASSSQTGFRYNEQFF. This rearrangement joins TRBV5-1 to TRBJ2-1; D is unclear. The ends were cut back, 3 bases at V and 3 bases at J, with 16 bases in the middle. The CDR3 is 16 residues long. Germline-derived CDR1 and CDR2 are SGHRS and YFSETQ.

This sequence joins TRBV29-1 and TRBJ2-7, with 7 positions matching TRBD1. CDR3 length equals 14 residues. The trim removed 4 bases at V and 2 bases at J, leaving 8 bases unmatched. CDR1 and CDR2 from the germline V gene are SQVTM and ANQGSEA. CDR3 sequence reads: CSVALDRDPYEQYF. In nucleotides, the CDR3 is TGCAGCGTTGCCCTTGACAGGGACCCCTACGAGCAGTACTTC.

The chain joins TRBV5-1 to TRBJ2-1, with TRBD2 matching 8 bases. The CDR3 has 15 amino acids. Germline V lookup: CDR1 SGHRS, CDR2 YFSETQ. V shed 3 bases and J 0 bases; nucleotides not matched to a gene: 2. CDR3 in DNA: TGCGCCAGCAGCTATAGCGGGGACTCCTACAATGAGCAGTTCTTC. Protein product: CASSYSGDSYNEQFF.

This clone was observed once. The chain employs TRBV5-6 and TRBJ1-1; D is uncertain. Germline CDR1 reads SGHDT; CDR2 reads YYEEEE. The CDR3 has 14 amino acids. Trimming removed 0 bases from V and 0 bases from J, with 6 bases in between. The CDR3 spells CASSLEQLNTEAFF. The CDR3 coding sequence is TGTGCCAGCAGCTTGGAACAGCTGAACACTGAAGCTTTCTTT.

CDR3 residues: CASSPTGTDNEKLFF. DNA of the CDR3: TGTGCCAGCAGCCCAACCGGGACAGATAATGAAAAACTGTTTTTT. The chain uses TRBV5-4 and TRBJ1-4, with TRBD1 identical over 7 bases. J lost 4 bases, V lost 4 bases, and 7 bases had no gene match. The germline V gene has CDR1 SGHNT and CDR2 YYREEE (reference sequence). The CDR3 has 15 amino acids.

The chain couples TRBV27 to TRBJ1-4, with 7 bases that match TRBD1. The CDR3 is made up of 15 amino acids. With 3 bases clipped from V and 8 bases from J, the junction kept 9 bases outside the gene matches. CDR1 MNHEY and CDR2 SMNVEV come from the germline V gene (reference sequence). This CDR3 is CASSLATGMGEKLFF. DNA for the CDR3: TGTGCCAGCAGTTTGGCGACAGGGATGGGAGAAAAACTGTTTTTT.

The chain is built from TRBV27 and TRBJ2-7, with D perhaps TRBD1 (7 bases). Between the trimmed V and J ends, which lost 3 bases and 5 bases, there was a span of 14 bases. The V gene's germline CDR1 is MNHEY and CDR2 SMNVEV (reference sequence). The CDR3 runs to 14 residues. The CDR3 DNA is TGTGCCAGCAGTTTTGGACAGGCGGGGAACGAGCAGTACTTC. Translated, it gives CASSFGQAGNEQYF.

V and J are TRBV7-9 and TRBJ1-4, with D perhaps matching TRBD1 (5 bases). The V and J ends lost 5 bases and 2 bases respectively, with 15 bases between them. Germline CDR1 SEHNR, CDR2 FQNEAQ (reference sequence). This CDR3 is 16 amino acids long. The DNA for the CDR3 is TGTGCCAGCAGCCCCCCACGGGGGAGCACTAATGAAAAACTGTTTTTT. Amino acid sequence: CASSPPRGSTNEKLFF.

J is TRBJ2-3 and V is TRBV9, with D possibly matching TRBD1 (6 bases). This CDR3 has 15 residues. With 4 bases removed from V and 2 bases from J, the gap between germline ends came to 14 bases. Germline assignment: CDR1 SGDLS and CDR2 YYNGEE. This CDR3 reads CASSSRQVFTDTQYF. The CDR3 bases are TGTGCCAGCAGCTCGCGACAGGTATTCACAGATACGCAGTATTTT.

The rearrangement uses TRBV7-8 and TRBJ1-3, with D hard to call. V was trimmed by 7 bases and J by 4 bases, leaving 11 bases between them. CDR1 is SGHVS and CDR2 is FQNEAQ in the germline V gene. The CDR3 contains 13 residues. CDR3 in DNA: TGTGCCAGCACCAGACTACAGGGAAACACCATATATTTT. Translating it yields CASTRLQGNTIYF.

The chain recombines TRBV27 with TRBJ1-6, with 7 bases aligning to TRBD1. V was clipped by 5 bases and J by 9 bases; unmatched bases: 4. The length of the CDR3 is 13 residues. Germline loops: CDR1 MNHEY, CDR2 SMNVEV (reference sequence). CDR3 sequence: CASSPGQFSPLHF. CDR3 coding DNA: TGTGCCAGCAGTCCGGGACAGTTTTCACCCCTCCACTTT.

The J gene is TRBJ1-1, the V gene TRBV6-1; D unclear. V lost 1 base to trimming and J lost 4 bases, with 10 bases between them. CDR1 MNHNS and CDR2 SASEGT come from the germline V gene. This CDR3 has 14 residues. The CDR3 spells CASSEVGGRTEAFF. As DNA, the CDR3 is TGTGCCAGCAGTGAAGTTGGCGGGCGCACTGAAGCTTTCTTT.

This chain connects TRBV28 to TRBJ1-1; possibly TRBD1 for D (5 bases). This CDR3 is built from 14 residues. Germline V gene data show CDR1 as MDHEN and CDR2 as SYDVKM. V lost 11 bases and J 4 bases, leaving 20 bases between the germline ends. Here the CDR3 DNA reads TGTGCCTCAGGGATCCCCTTAACGGGCACTGAAGCTTTCTTT. Its translation is CASGIPLTGTEAFF.

The chain has TRBV5-1 and TRBJ2-1; tentative D call: TRBD1 (6 bases). V lost 0 bases to trimming and J lost 8 bases, with 15 bases between them. The CDR3 extends over 15 amino acids. The germline CDR1 and CDR2 sequences are SGHRS and YFSETQ. In nucleotides, the CDR3 is TGCGCCAGCAGCTTGGATAGCGATCAGGGGTATGAGCAGTTCTTC. It translates to CASSLDSDQGYEQFF.

This chain connects TRBV18 to TRBJ2-7, with D perhaps TRBD1 (6 bases). Trimming took 1 base from V and 3 from J, leaving 10 bases between them. The CDR3 sequence is 14 residues long. Germline V gives CDR1 KGHSH, CDR2 LQKENI. CDR3 amino acids: CASSPRGQIYEQYF. CDR3 coding DNA: TGTGCCAGCTCACCACGGGGGCAGATCTACGAGCAGTACTTC. The whole variable domain, filled in from reference TRBV18 and TRBJ2-7, reads NAGVMQNPRHLVRRRGQEARLRCSPMKGHSHVYWYRQLPEEGLKFMVYLQKENIIDESGMPKERFSAEFPKEGPSILRIQQVVRGDSAAYFCASSPRGQIYEQYFGPGTRLTVT.

The chain recombines TRBV28 with TRBJ2-5; D is possibly TRBD2 (5 bases). Germline V lookup: CDR1 MDHEN, CDR2 SYDVKM. The CDR3 consists of 15 residues. The V and J ends lost 7 bases and 1 base respectively, with 16 bases between them. CDR3 protein: CASTSSEGLQETQYF. CDR3 coding DNA: TGTGCCAGCACCTCTTCCGAGGGCCTCCAAGAGACCCAGTACTTC.

The V and J genes are TRBV15 and TRBJ2-3, with D perhaps TRBD1 (5 bases). V was pared by 4 bases and J by 3 bases, with 8 bases between. Germline assignment: CDR1 LNHNV and CDR2 YYDKDF (reference sequence). CDR3 length: 13 residues. CDR3 nucleotide sequence: TGTGCCACCAGCACAGGGCCTACAGATACGCAGTATTTT. This sequence encodes CATSTGPTDTQYF.

The genes are TRBV9 and TRBJ2-1; 11 bases line up with TRBD1. Germline values: CDR1 SGDLS, CDR2 YYNGEE. J lost 7 bases, V lost 4 bases, and 4 bases had no gene match. The CDR3 has 14 residues. The CDR3 nucleotides are TGTGCCAGCAGCCAAGGGACAGGGGGTAATGAGCAGTTCTTC. Its translation: CASSQGTGGNEQFF. Full variable domain (remainder filled in from reference TRBV9 and TRBJ2-1): DSGVTQTPKHLITATGQRVTLRCSPRSGDLSVYWYQQSLDQGLQFLIQYYNGEERAKGNILERFSAQQFPDLHSELNLSSLELGDSALYFCASSQGTGGNEQFFGPGTRLTVL.

The rearrangement links TRBV28 to TRBJ2-2, with TRBD2 matching 9 bases. Germline V lookup: CDR1 MDHEN, CDR2 SYDVKM. V was pared by 3 bases and J by 4 bases, with 6 bases of the junction left unmatched. CDR3 length equals 16 residues. CDR3 in DNA: TGTGCCAGCAGTTTTCGGACTAGCGTTATCACCGGGGAGCTGTTTTTT. Its protein is CASSFRTSVITGELFF.

The rearrangement joins TRBV2 to TRBJ1-6; the match to TRBD1 covers 8 bases. V gave up 9 bases and J gave up 10 bases; unmatched junction bases: 5. CDR1 is SNHLY, CDR2 FYNNEI, per germline. The CDR3 spans 12 residues. The CDR3 is CARRTGFSPLHF. CDR3 in DNA: TGTGCCAGAAGGACAGGGTTCTCACCCCTCCACTTT.